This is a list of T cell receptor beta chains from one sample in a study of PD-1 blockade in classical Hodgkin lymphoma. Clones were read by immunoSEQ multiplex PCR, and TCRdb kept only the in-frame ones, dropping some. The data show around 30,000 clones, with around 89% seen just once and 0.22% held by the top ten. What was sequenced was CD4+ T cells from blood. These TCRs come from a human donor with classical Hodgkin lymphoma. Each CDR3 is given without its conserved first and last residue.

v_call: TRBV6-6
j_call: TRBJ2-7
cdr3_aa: ASSYAVQGSYEQY

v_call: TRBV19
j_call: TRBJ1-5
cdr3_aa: ASSIMGADFQPQH

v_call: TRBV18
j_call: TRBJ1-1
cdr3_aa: ASSPRKSGNTEAF

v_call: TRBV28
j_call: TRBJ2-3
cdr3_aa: ASSSPFGLADPDTQY

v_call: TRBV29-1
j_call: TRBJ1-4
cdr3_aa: SVEYSDYSNEKLF

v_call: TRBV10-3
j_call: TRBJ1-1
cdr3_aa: AIRAGIVNTEAF

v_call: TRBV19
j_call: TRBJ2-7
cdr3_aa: ASSPVAGGAYEQY

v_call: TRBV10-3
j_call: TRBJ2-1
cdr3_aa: APTAGGSYNEQF

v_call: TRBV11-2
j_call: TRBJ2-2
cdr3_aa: ASSLERTGELF

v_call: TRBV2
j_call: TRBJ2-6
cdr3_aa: AISGGAAGANVLT

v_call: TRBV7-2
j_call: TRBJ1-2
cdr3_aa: ASTFQGQGYYGYT

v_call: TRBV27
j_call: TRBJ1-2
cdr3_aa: ASSSLRQGDYGYT

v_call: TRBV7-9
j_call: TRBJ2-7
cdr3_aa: ASSIDRDNEQY

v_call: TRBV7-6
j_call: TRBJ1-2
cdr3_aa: ASSPGQGEAGYT